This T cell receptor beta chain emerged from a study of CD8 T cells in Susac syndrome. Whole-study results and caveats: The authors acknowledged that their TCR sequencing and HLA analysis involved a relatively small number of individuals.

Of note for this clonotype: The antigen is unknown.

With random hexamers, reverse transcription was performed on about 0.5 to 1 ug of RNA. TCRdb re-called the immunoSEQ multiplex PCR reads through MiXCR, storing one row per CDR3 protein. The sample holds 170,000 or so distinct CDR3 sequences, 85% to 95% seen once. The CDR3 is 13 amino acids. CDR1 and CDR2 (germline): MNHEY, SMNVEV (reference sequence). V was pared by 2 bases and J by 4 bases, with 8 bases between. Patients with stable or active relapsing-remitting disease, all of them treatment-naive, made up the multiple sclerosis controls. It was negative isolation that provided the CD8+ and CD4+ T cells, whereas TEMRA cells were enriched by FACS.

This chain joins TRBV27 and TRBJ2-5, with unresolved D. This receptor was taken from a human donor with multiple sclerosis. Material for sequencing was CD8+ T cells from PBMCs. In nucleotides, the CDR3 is TGTGCCAGCAGTTTAAGGGTGAGAGAGACCCAGTACTTC. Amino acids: CASSLRVRETQYF.